These T cell receptor beta chains were read from a single sample in a study of blood T cell repertoires in COVID-19. Profiled with immunoSEQ multiplex PCR; TCRdb holds only in-frame clones, not every one. The table includes tens of thousands of clones, about nine tenths detected once. Specimen: peripheral blood. These receptors were collected from a man aged 65 to 79 with active or convalescent COVID-19. Each CDR3 is given with its conserved first and last residue. Each record gives: D gene, CDR3 length, V gene, J gene, CDR3 DNA, CDR3 protein. A D gene is named only where the DNA matches it firmly.

>TRBD1|16|TRBV2|TRBJ2-7
TGTGCCAGCAGCCCCCAGTCAGGGGGTCCTCCCTACGAGCAGTACTTC
CASSPQSGGPPYEQYF
>TRBD2|14|TRBV7-9|TRBJ2-5
TGTGCCAGCAGCTTAGACGGGGGGCAAGAGACCCAGTACTTC
CASSLDGGQETQYF
>TRBD1|11|TRBV7-3|TRBJ1-2
TGTGCCAGCAGCCCCGGACAGGGCCTCACCTTC
CASSPGQGLTF
>.|15|TRBV11-2|TRBJ1-5
TGTGCCAGCAGCTTAGGAGGGTTGGGTAATCAGCCCCAGCATTTT
CASSLGGLGNQPQHF
>.|13|TRBV12-3/TRBV12-4|TRBJ2-5
TGTGCCACAAGCCATGGACAGCGGGAGACCCAGTACTTC
CATSHGQRETQYF
>TRBD1|12|TRBV7-2|TRBJ2-1
TGTGCCAGCAGCTTCAGGGGGAATGAGCAGTTCTTC
CASSFRGNEQFF
>.|18|TRBV7-2|TRBJ1-5
TGTGCCAGCAGCTTAGTTACAGGGTACATTGATAGCAATCAGCCCCAGCATTTT
CASSLVTGYIDSNQPQHF
>TRBD2|17|TRBV24-1|TRBJ2-3
TGTGCCACCAGGATAGCGGGGGGGTTCACCTGCACAGATACGCAGTATTTT
CATRIAGGFTCTDTQYF
>TRBD1|13|TRBV6-5|TRBJ1-2
TGTGCCAGCAGACAAGGACAGGGGAATGTCTACACCTTC
CASRQGQGNVYTF
>.|14|TRBV6-2/TRBV6-3|TRBJ1-5
TGTGCCAGCAGTTACAGGGGGACCCATCAGCCCCAGCATTTT
CASSYRGTHQPQHF